This T cell receptor beta chain was recorded in a study of identical twins. CDR3 length equals 15 residues. The germline CDR1 and CDR2 sequences are WSHSY and SAAADI. The V gene end was trimmed by 6 bases and the J gene end by 4 bases; junction bases not matched to a gene: 12. TCRdb itself ran the 5' RACE reads through MiXCR, one entry per CDR3 protein. The sample lists 200,000 or so distinct CDR3 sequences, 15% seen once, with 40% in the top ten. This clonotype was recorded a few times. These data were likewise used in another study, on T cells expressing NK-cell markers. That publication notes: Similarly, these clonotypes led the CD3+CD56-NKG2C+ fraction as well in a few donors.

This clonotype was sampled from a woman aged 18-29 years in good health. The sequencing input was CD8+ T cells sorted from blood. The V call is TRBV10-2, the J call TRBJ2-7; TRBD2 agrees at 7 bases. The CDR3 sequence is CASRSAGVSEYEQYF. The CDR3 nucleotides are TGCGCCAGCAGATCCGCGGGAGTCTCCGAGTACGAGCAGTACTTC.